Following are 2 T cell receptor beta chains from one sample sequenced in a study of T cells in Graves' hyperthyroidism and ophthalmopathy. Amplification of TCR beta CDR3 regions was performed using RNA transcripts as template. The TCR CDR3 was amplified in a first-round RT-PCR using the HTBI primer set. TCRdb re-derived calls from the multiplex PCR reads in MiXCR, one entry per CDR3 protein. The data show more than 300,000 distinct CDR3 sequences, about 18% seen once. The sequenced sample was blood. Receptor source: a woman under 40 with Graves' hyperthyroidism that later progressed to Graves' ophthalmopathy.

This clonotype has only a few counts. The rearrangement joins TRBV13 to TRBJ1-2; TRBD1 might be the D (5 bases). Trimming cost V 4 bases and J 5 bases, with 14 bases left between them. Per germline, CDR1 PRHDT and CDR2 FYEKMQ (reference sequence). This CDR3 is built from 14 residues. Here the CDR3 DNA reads TGTGCCAGCAGCTGGGACGACAGAGGGTATGGCTACACCTTC. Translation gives CASSWDDRGYGYTF. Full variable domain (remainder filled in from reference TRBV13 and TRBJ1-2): AAGVIQSPRHLIKEKRETATLKCYPIPRHDTVYWYQQGPGQDPQFLISFYEKMQSDKGSIPDRFSAQQFSDYHSELNMSSLELGDSALYFCASSWDDRGYGYTFGSGTRLTVV.

For the CDR3, the DNA is TGCGCCAGCAGCTTGGCGGCAGACTATAATTCACCCCTCCACTTT. It yields the protein CASSLAADYNSPLHF. The chain has TRBV5-1 and TRBJ1-6; D unclear. The CDR3 covers 15 residues. Trimming stripped 0 bases from V and 3 bases from J, with 7 bases between. Germline V CDR1 and CDR2: SGHRS, YFSETQ.